What follows are 31 T cell receptor beta chains derived from one specimen sequenced in a study of cytomegalovirus exposure and HLA in healthy donors. The method was immunoSEQ multiplex PCR; TCRdb's version includes in-frame clones alone and lacks a portion of them. The sample holds approximately 150,000 clones, around nine tenths seen once. The sample was PBMCs. All receptors derive from a man between 18 and 29 years old in good health and CMV-seropositive.

V and J are TRBV7-9 and TRBJ1-6; TRBD1 might be the D (6 bases). Trimming took 8 bases from V and 10 from J, leaving 18 bases between them. The CDR3 contains 14 residues. Germline assignment: CDR1 SEHNR and CDR2 FQNEAQ (reference sequence). The CDR3 region has the DNA TGTGCCAGCGGCGACAGGTCTTACGGATCACCCCTCCACTTT. Its translation: CASGDRSYGSPLHF.

This chain connects TRBV6-6 to TRBJ1-1; D is perhaps TRBD1 (5 bases). V was clipped by 5 bases and J by 5 bases, with 12 bases between them. In germline, CDR1 is MNHNY, CDR2 SVGAGI (reference sequence). The CDR3 has 13 amino acids. The CDR3, as DNA: TGTGCCAGCAGTACCAACCAGGGTACTGAAGCTTTCTTT. Its translation is CASSTNQGTEAFF.

This chain joins TRBV9 and TRBJ2-1; the match to TRBD2 covers 11 bases. This CDR3 comprises 15 residues. Germline lookup yields CDR1 SGDLS and CDR2 YYNGEE. V shed 3 bases and J 7 bases; nucleotides not matched to a gene: 6. The CDR3 loop is CASSGTASGRNEQFF. For the CDR3, the DNA is TGTGCCAGCAGCGGCACGGCTAGCGGGAGGAATGAGCAGTTCTTC.

The chain recombines TRBV29-1 with TRBJ1-2; perhaps TRBD1 as D (5 bases). This CDR3 is 12 amino acids long. V lost 4 bases and J lost 8, with 14 bases in between. Germline-derived CDR1 and CDR2 are SQVTM and ANQGSEA. The CDR3 sequence: CSVGEAGFGYTF. Here the CDR3 DNA reads TGCAGCGTTGGGGAGGCAGGGTTCGGCTACACCTTC.

This chain links TRBV5-6 with TRBJ2-3, with TRBD1 matching over 7 bases. There are 15 residues in the CDR3. Germline CDR1 reads SGHDT; CDR2 reads YYEEEE. J was trimmed by 1 base and V by 4 bases; bases with no gene match: 6. DNA of the CDR3: TGTGCCAGCAGCCGAACAGGGGCGGGCACAGATACGCAGTATTTT. It codes for CASSRTGAGTDTQYF.

The chain joins TRBV19 to TRBJ2-2, with 7 bases aligning to TRBD1. Germline V CDR1 and CDR2: LNHDA, SQIVND (reference sequence). This CDR3 spans 16 amino acids. The J segment lost 1 base and the V segment lost 5 bases, leaving 7 bases of the junction unmatched. DNA for the CDR3: TGTGCCAGTAGTCGCCGGACAGGCGAGAACACCGGGGAGCTGTTTTTT. This codes for CASSRRTGENTGELFF.

J is TRBJ1-1 and V is TRBV5-4; a weak D match, TRBD1 (6 bases). Per germline, CDR1 SGHNT and CDR2 YYREEE (reference sequence). The V end lost 1 base, the J end lost 1 base, and 20 bases lay between the germline ends. This CDR3 contains 18 residues. The CDR3 reads CASSLKSAPAGANTEAFF. The CDR3 bases are TGTGCCAGCAGCTTGAAATCAGCACCGGCAGGGGCGAACACTGAAGCTTTCTTT.

The table lists this clone with a count of one. This chain connects TRBV5-4 to TRBJ2-3; TRBD1 is a possible D gene (5 bases). V lost 3 bases to trimming and J lost 4 bases, with 9 bases between them. The CDR3 spans 13 residues. Germline V gene data show CDR1 as SGHNT and CDR2 as YYREEE (reference sequence). CDR3 sequence (DNA): TGTGCCAGCAGCTCGCAGGGCGCAGATACGCAGTATTTT. Protein sequence: CASSSQGADTQYF. The complete variable domain, with remaining parts taken from reference TRBV5-4 and TRBJ2-3, reads ETGVTQSPTHLIKTRGQQVTLRCSSQSGHNTVSWYQQALGQGPQFIFQYYREEENGRGNFPPRFSGLQFPNYSSELNVNALELDDSALYLCASSSQGADTQYFGPGTRLTVL.

This chain connects TRBV29-1 to TRBJ1-2; 8 bases are a match to TRBD1. V dropped 8 bases and J dropped 4; count of bases not matched to a gene: 6. The length of the CDR3 is 12 residues. Germline V gene data show CDR1 as SQVTM and CDR2 as ANQGSEA. The CDR3 DNA sequence: TGCAGCTCACAGGGGGTGAGCTATGGCTACACCTTC. Amino acids: CSSQGVSYGYTF.

Comment on this clone: Other DNA sequences in the sample encode the same CDR3. The J gene is TRBJ1-2, the V gene TRBV6-5; 10 nucleotides match TRBD1. This CDR3 has 14 amino acids. The ends lost 6 bases at V and 5 bases at J; junction bases unmatched: 6. CDR1 MNHEY and CDR2 SVGAGI come from the germline V gene. The CDR3 here is CASRPDRGLYGYTF. CDR3 in DNA: TGTGCCAGCAGGCCCGACAGGGGGCTGTATGGCTACACCTTC.

The chain combines TRBV25-1 with TRBJ1-2, with no clear D. This CDR3 is 14 amino acids long. Trimming left V 2 bases short and J 6 bases short, with 13 bases between. Germline V lookup: CDR1 MGHDK, CDR2 SYGVNS. In DNA, the CDR3 is TGTGCCAGCAGTGAAGGGCCCCAATGGCATGGCTACACCTTC. Translating it yields CASSEGPQWHGYTF.

This chain connects TRBV5-6 to TRBJ2-1; 8 bases are shared with TRBD2. V lost 0 bases, J lost 9 bases, and 8 bases stayed unmatched. This CDR3 contains 15 residues. In germline, CDR1 is SGHDT, CDR2 YYEEEE. CDR3 in DNA: TGTGCCAGCAGCTTGGGTCGCGGGAGGATGAGTGAGCAGTTCTTC. Amino acids: CASSLGRGRMSEQFF.

The chain employs TRBV6-5 and TRBJ2-1; D uncertain. Germline CDR1 MNHEY, CDR2 SVGAGI. The CDR3 runs to 14 residues. The germline V and J ends were trimmed by 4 bases and 8 bases, with 15 bases remaining between them. The CDR3 here is CASSFPGGEHEQFF. CDR3 DNA sequence: TGTGCCAGCAGTTTTCCCGGTGGAGAGCATGAGCAGTTCTTC.

The chain joins TRBV10-3 to TRBJ2-7; TRBD2 matches at 12 bases. The CDR3 sequence is 15 residues long. Per the germline V gene, CDR1 is ENHRY and CDR2 is SYGVKD. V was clipped by 3 bases and J by 2 bases; unmatched bases: 2. The CDR3 DNA reads TGTGCCATCAGTGATTCTAGCGGGAGGGCCTACGAGCAGTACTTC. Translated, it gives CAISDSSGRAYEQYF.

The chain combines TRBV6-5 with TRBJ1-6, with D unclear. CDR1 is MNHEY, CDR2 SVGAGI, per germline. V was clipped by 0 bases and J by 5 bases, with 11 bases between them. This CDR3 comprises 16 residues. CDR3: CASSYSRAGDNSPLHF. CDR3 bases: TGTGCCAGCAGTTACTCGAGGGCCGGGGATAATTCACCCCTCCACTTT.

The chain carries TRBV6-1 and TRBJ1-2; no firm D call. V was cut by 7 bases and J by 1 base, with 4 bases left in between. CDR1 is MNHNS, CDR2 SASEGT, per germline. The CDR3 totals 11 residues. The CDR3 DNA sequence: TGTGCCAGCAATATTAACTATGGCTACACCTTC. Protein: CASNINYGYTF.

The V call is TRBV4-1, the J call TRBJ1-2; possibly TRBD1 for D (5 bases). This CDR3 contains 13 residues. V lost 3 bases, J lost 11 bases, and 16 bases lay in between. CDR1 and CDR2 from the germline V gene are MGHRA and YSYEKL. The CDR3 is CASSHKTTEEYTF. The CDR3 DNA reads as TGCGCCAGCAGCCACAAGACGACAGAAGAGTACACCTTC.

The V gene is TRBV27, the J gene TRBJ2-1; 13 positions agree with TRBD2. The CDR3 totals 17 residues. V lost 8 bases to trimming and J lost 4 bases; unmatched junction nucleotides: 11. The V gene's germline CDR1 is MNHEY and CDR2 SMNVEV (reference sequence). The CDR3: CASLGLAGVRAYNEQFF. For the CDR3, the DNA is TGTGCCAGCCTTGGACTAGCGGGAGTAAGAGCTTACAATGAGCAGTTCTTC.

V gene TRBV6-5 combines with J gene TRBJ1-1, with a possible D match to TRBD1 (6 bases). The CDR3 loop spans 14 amino acids. From germline, CDR1 is MNHEY and CDR2 SVGAGI. The V gene lost 8 bases and the J gene lost 1 base, with 14 bases spanning the gap. CDR3 residues: CASRYRVGNTEAFF. The CDR3 DNA reads as TGTGCCAGCCGATACAGGGTGGGGAACACTGAAGCTTTCTTT.

The chain uses TRBV15 and TRBJ2-7; 12 bases are a match to TRBD1. This CDR3 comprises 14 residues. In germline, CDR1 is LNHNV, CDR2 YYDKDF (reference sequence). J was trimmed by 6 bases and V by 4 bases; bases with no gene match: 4. The CDR3 spells CATSNRDRGLEQYF. The CDR3 nucleotides are TGTGCCACCAGCAACCGGGACAGGGGGCTCGAGCAGTACTTC. The complete variable domain, with remaining parts taken from reference TRBV15 and TRBJ2-7, reads DAMVIQNPRYQVTQFGKPVTLSCSQTLNHNVMYWYQQKSSQAPKLLFHYYDKDFNNEADTPDNFQSRRPNTSFCFLDIRSPGLGDTAMYLCATSNRDRGLEQYFGPGTRLTVT.

The chain uses TRBV5-1 and TRBJ2-5, with 7 bases that match TRBD1. The length of the CDR3 is 15 residues. With V trimmed by 1 base and J by 5 bases, 8 bases remained unmatched. From germline, CDR1 is SGHRS and CDR2 YFSETQ. The CDR3 loop reads CASSLLPTGLETQYF. The CDR3 nucleotides read TGCGCCAGCAGCTTGCTCCCGACAGGGTTGGAGACCCAGTACTTC. Together with reference TRBV5-1 and TRBJ2-5, the CDR3 gives the full variable domain: KAGVTQTPRYLIKTRGQQVTLSCSPISGHRSVSWYQQTPGQGLQFLFEYFSETQRNKGNFPGRFSGRQFSNSRSEMNVSTLELGDSALYLCASSLLPTGLETQYFGPGTRLLVL.

The chain joins TRBV10-3 to TRBJ1-3; D is possibly TRBD1 (6 bases). This CDR3 comprises 15 residues. The V gene lost 5 bases and the J gene lost 1 base, with 12 bases spanning the gap. CDR1 and CDR2 (germline): ENHRY, SYGVKD. The CDR3 here is CAISKGGASGNTIYF. The CDR3 DNA follows: TGTGCCATCAGTAAGGGGGGGGCGTCTGGAAACACCATATATTTT.

This clone has more than one count but fewer than ten. V and J are TRBV10-3 and TRBJ2-7; D is unresolved. CDR1 and CDR2 from the germline V gene are ENHRY and SYGVKD. The V end lost 10 bases, the J end lost 0 bases, and 13 bases lay between the germline ends. This CDR3 is 13 amino acids long. This CDR3 reads CATSYMSSYEQYF. As DNA, the CDR3 is TGTGCCACCTCCTATATGAGCTCCTACGAGCAGTACTTC.

The chain recombines TRBV6-1 with TRBJ1-3; no reliable D call. V shed 0 bases and J shed 1 base, with 7 bases lying between them. CDR3 length: 15 residues. From germline, CDR1 is MNHNS and CDR2 SASEGT. CDR3 protein: CASSEAGVSGNTIYF. For the CDR3, the DNA is TGTGCCAGCAGTGAAGCAGGAGTATCTGGAAACACCATATATTTT.

The chain is built from TRBV5-4 and TRBJ2-1, with 7 bases that match TRBD1. V shed 5 bases and J 4 bases; nucleotides not matched to a gene: 9. The length of the CDR3 is 15 residues. CDR1 and CDR2 (germline): SGHNT, YYREEE (reference sequence). The CDR3 nucleotides are TGTGCCAGCAGACCTCCGGGACAGACGTACAATGAGCAGTTCTTC. This gives the protein CASRPPGQTYNEQFF.

The CDR3 protein is CASSFPSSGNTIYF. The CDR3 DNA sequence: TGTGCCAGCAGCTTCCCGAGCTCTGGAAACACCATATATTTT. The chain employs TRBV7-9 and TRBJ1-3; D gene uncertain. This CDR3 spans 14 amino acids. CDR1 is SEHNR and CDR2 is FQNEAQ in the germline V gene (reference sequence). V was trimmed by 3 bases and J by 0 bases, leaving 6 bases between them.

The V gene is TRBV4-2, the J gene TRBJ1-5, with D perhaps matching TRBD1 (5 bases). The CDR3 is 16 residues long. V lost 4 bases and J 2 bases, leaving 15 bases between the germline ends. CDR1 LGHNA and CDR2 YNFKEQ come from the germline V gene. The CDR3 nucleotides read TGTGCCAGCAGCCCCACCCTGGGGGAGGGCAATCAGCCCCAGCATTTT. It specifies CASSPTLGEGNQPQHF.

This chain uses TRBV7-9 with TRBJ2-7, with 9 bases that match TRBD1. CDR3 length equals 16 residues. V was clipped by 5 bases and J by 2 bases; unmatched bases: 10. Germline V gives CDR1 SEHNR, CDR2 FQNEAQ (reference sequence). The CDR3: CASSGPPGQGAYEQYF. Written as DNA, the CDR3 is TGTGCCAGCAGCGGCCCCCCGGGACAGGGTGCCTACGAGCAGTACTTC.

A single count supports this clone. V gene TRBV18 combines with J gene TRBJ2-3; 8 bases fit TRBD2. V lost 5 bases, J lost 2 bases, and 3 bases stayed unmatched. From germline, CDR1 is KGHSH and CDR2 LQKENI. The length of the CDR3 is 14 residues. The CDR3 protein is CASSGGGYTDTQYF. The CDR3, as DNA: TGTGCCAGCTCAGGCGGGGGGTACACAGATACGCAGTATTTT.

The chain couples TRBV7-8 to TRBJ2-7; TRBD2 agrees at 8 bases. CDR3 length: 16 amino acids. Germline V gene data show CDR1 as SGHVS and CDR2 as FQNEAQ. With 5 bases clipped from V and 2 bases from J, the junction kept 11 bases outside the gene matches. CDR3 protein: CASSPGLSGTTYEQYF. In DNA, the CDR3 is TGTGCCAGCAGCCCCGGACTTAGCGGGACCACCTACGAGCAGTACTTC.

This clone was observed a few times. V usage is TRBV2 and J usage is TRBJ2-7, with 11 positions matching TRBD2. The CDR3 spans 14 residues. Germline CDR1 and CDR2: SNHLY and FYNNEI. The J segment lost 3 bases and the V segment lost 4 bases, leaving 2 bases of the junction unmatched. CDR3 coding DNA: TGTGCCAGCAGTGGACTAGCGGGGCGCTACGAGCAGTACTTC. The encoded protein is CASSGLAGRYEQYF.